This T cell receptor beta chain was observed in a study of breast tumors, draining lymph nodes, adjacent tissues. Points from the study as a whole: Tumor and nontumor repertoires were significantly more similar in luminal-like than in basal-like breast cancer.

From the multiplex PCR reads, TCRdb called clonotypes with MiXCR, one entry per CDR3 protein. The sample lists tens of thousands of distinct CDR3 sequences, less than 55% seen once, with roughly a tenth in the top ten. Ten or more counts support this clonotype. Its antigen is still unknown. The germline gives CDR1 GTSNPN, CDR2 SVGIG (reference sequence). The CDR3 consists of 13 residues. The V end was cut by 4 bases, the J end by 2 bases, with 11 bases between. This TCR was sampled from a female donor with breast cancer. Some clones in this sample may be carry-over from other donors' samples. The chain has TRBV30 and TRBJ1-2; no firm D call. Material: breast tumor tissue. The CDR3 sequence is CAWNSGRNYGYTF. Here the CDR3 DNA reads TGTGCCTGGAACAGTGGACGGAACTATGGCTACACCTTC.